Listed below are T cell receptor beta chains from one sample, sequenced in a study of cytomegalovirus exposure and HLA in healthy donors. The protocol was immunoSEQ multiplex PCR, while the TCRdb copy is restricted to in-frame clones and leaves out a portion. Among roughly 180,000 clones, roughly 82% were seen once, and the ten largest hold under 1.5%. The sequenced sample consisted of PBMCs. The receptor source for this set is a girl aged 2 to 10 in good health and CMV-seropositive. The CDR3 runs from the conserved cysteine through the conserved F or W. D genes are given only for firm matches. Size values are once, few and many counts, or a class for expanded clones, and some rows have none.

V gene: TRBV11-1
D gene: NA
clone size: NA
J gene: TRBJ1-1
CDR3 protein: CASSVFGSEAFF
CDR3 DNA: TGTGCCAGCAGTGTTTTTGGGAGTGAAGCTTTCTTT

V gene: TRBV28
D gene: TRBD2
clone size: few
J gene: TRBJ2-1
CDR3 protein: CASSSGLLAGPLNEQFF
CDR3 DNA: TGTGCCAGCAGTTCGGGGTTACTAGCGGGCCCTCTCAATGAGCAGTTCTTC

V gene: TRBV5-8
D gene: NA
clone size: NA
J gene: TRBJ1-2
CDR3 protein: CASSEIDRASRDYTF
CDR3 DNA: TGTGCCAGCAGCGAAATCGACCGGGCCTCCCGGGACTACACCTTC

V gene: TRBV4-1
D gene: NA
clone size: NA
J gene: TRBJ2-1
CDR3 protein: CASSPSFIGSSYNEQFF
CDR3 DNA: TGCGCCAGCAGCCCCTCCTTTATCGGGAGCTCCTACAATGAGCAGTTCTTC

V gene: TRBV9
D gene: TRBD1
clone size: NA
J gene: TRBJ1-4
CDR3 protein: CASSVGTGANEKLFF
CDR3 DNA: TGTGCCAGCAGCGTAGGGACAGGGGCTAATGAAAAACTGTTTTTT

V gene: TRBV5-5
D gene: NA
clone size: NA
J gene: TRBJ2-5
CDR3 protein: CASSLERGMKETQYF
CDR3 DNA: TGTGCCAGCAGCTTGGAAAGAGGAATGAAAGAGACCCAGTACTTC

V gene: TRBV14
D gene: NA
clone size: few
J gene: TRBJ1-6
CDR3 protein: CASSQAAGGTGSPLHF
CDR3 DNA: TGTGCCAGCAGCCAAGCAGCAGGAGGGACGGGTTCACCCCTCCACTTT

V gene: TRBV7-9
D gene: TRBD1
clone size: once
J gene: TRBJ2-1
CDR3 protein: CASGSSGTADYEQFF
CDR3 DNA: TGTGCCAGCGGATCCTCCGGGACAGCGGACTATGAGCAGTTCTTC

V gene: TRBV5-1
D gene: TRBD1
clone size: NA
J gene: TRBJ1-3
CDR3 protein: CASSPRIGVLGTGTARSSGNTIYF
CDR3 DNA: TGCGCCAGCAGCCCGAGGATCGGGGTGCTCGGTACCGGGACAGCTAGGAGCTCTGGAAACACCATATATTTT

V gene: TRBV5-1
D gene: TRBD2
clone size: NA
J gene: TRBJ2-7
CDR3 protein: CASSLETSAFSSYEQYF
CDR3 DNA: TGCGCCAGCAGCTTGGAGACTAGCGCCTTCAGCTCCTACGAGCAGTACTTC

V gene: TRBV29-1
D gene: TRBD1
clone size: NA
J gene: TRBJ2-5
CDR3 protein: CSVEGQGTNSETQYF
CDR3 DNA: TGCAGCGTTGAGGGACAGGGGACGAACTCAGAGACCCAGTACTTC

V gene: TRBV13
D gene: TRBD2
clone size: NA
J gene: TRBJ2-3
CDR3 protein: CASGTSGNIDTQYF
CDR3 DNA: TGTGCCAGCGGGACTAGCGGGAACATAGATACGCAGTATTTT

V gene: TRBV9
D gene: NA
clone size: NA
J gene: TRBJ1-3
CDR3 protein: CASSVAQGSSGNTIYF
CDR3 DNA: TGTGCCAGCAGCGTAGCCCAGGGTAGCTCTGGAAACACCATATATTTT

V gene: TRBV5-1
D gene: NA
clone size: NA
J gene: TRBJ2-7
CDR3 protein: CASSLDLRQALTNEQYF
CDR3 DNA: TGCGCCAGCAGCTTGGACTTAAGACAGGCCCTGACGAACGAGCAGTACTTC

V gene: TRBV4-2
D gene: NA
clone size: few
J gene: TRBJ1-5
CDR3 protein: CASSQEGLQSNQPQHF
CDR3 DNA: TGTGCCAGCAGCCAAGAAGGTCTACAGTCTAACCAGCCCCAGCATTTT

V gene: TRBV5-6
D gene: NA
clone size: NA
J gene: TRBJ1-2
CDR3 protein: CASSLDSNYGYTF
CDR3 DNA: TGTGCCAGCAGCTTGGACAGTAACTATGGCTACACCTTC

V gene: TRBV29-1
D gene: NA
clone size: NA
J gene: TRBJ1-3
CDR3 protein: CSVVPGSAGNTIYF
CDR3 DNA: TGCAGCGTTGTACCAGGGTCGGCTGGAAACACCATATATTTT

V gene: TRBV30
D gene: NA
clone size: NA
J gene: TRBJ1-1
CDR3 protein: CAWSATETEAFF
CDR3 DNA: TGTGCCTGGAGTGCCACCGAGACTGAAGCTTTCTTT

V gene: TRBV4-1
D gene: TRBD2
clone size: once
J gene: TRBJ2-4
CDR3 protein: CASSQDRAGGFENIQYF
CDR3 DNA: TGCGCCAGCAGCCAAGATAGGGCGGGAGGCTTTGAAAACATTCAGTACTTC

V gene: TRBV4-1
D gene: TRBD1
clone size: NA
J gene: TRBJ2-1
CDR3 protein: CASSPTGVPYNEQFF
CDR3 DNA: TGCGCCAGCAGCCCAACAGGGGTTCCTTACAATGAGCAGTTCTTC

V gene: TRBV2
D gene: NA
clone size: NA
J gene: TRBJ1-2
CDR3 protein: CASSLAVANYGYTF
CDR3 DNA: TGTGCCAGCAGTCTAGCAGTAGCTAACTATGGCTACACCTTC

V gene: TRBV7-6
D gene: NA
clone size: NA
J gene: TRBJ2-3
CDR3 protein: CASSYVGQTDTQYF
CDR3 DNA: TGTGCCAGCAGCTACGTCGGACAGACAGATACGCAGTATTTT

V gene: TRBV30
D gene: NA
clone size: NA
J gene: TRBJ2-1
CDR3 protein: CAWASDKYNEQFF
CDR3 DNA: TGTGCCTGGGCTTCAGACAAATACAATGAGCAGTTCTTC

V gene: TRBV2
D gene: NA
clone size: NA
J gene: TRBJ2-7
CDR3 protein: CATVREAGSYEQYF
CDR3 DNA: TGTGCCACTGTCCGGGAAGCCGGCTCCTACGAGCAGTACTTC

V gene: TRBV28
D gene: NA
clone size: NA
J gene: TRBJ2-7
CDR3 protein: CASSLPQGWRQYF
CDR3 DNA: TGTGCCAGCAGTTTACCCCAGGGCTGGAGGCAGTACTTC

V gene: TRBV6-5
D gene: NA
clone size: NA
J gene: TRBJ2-6
CDR3 protein: CASSYGPGAGANVLTF
CDR3 DNA: TGTGCCAGCAGTTACGGACCGGGGGCTGGGGCCAACGTCCTGACTTTC

V gene: TRBV5-1
D gene: NA
clone size: NA
J gene: TRBJ2-2
CDR3 protein: CASSLPRRLPKDPANTGELFF
CDR3 DNA: TGCGCCAGCAGCTTGCCGCGGAGACTACCAAAAGACCCGGCGAACACCGGGGAGCTGTTTTTT

V gene: TRBV6-6
D gene: TRBD2
clone size: NA
J gene: TRBJ2-1
CDR3 protein: CASSFLADNEQFF
CDR3 DNA: TGTGCCAGCAGTTTTCTAGCGGACAATGAGCAGTTCTTC

V gene: TRBV6-5
D gene: TRBD1
clone size: once
J gene: TRBJ1-6
CDR3 protein: CASSRGGPDNSPLHF
CDR3 DNA: TGTGCCAGCAGTAGAGGGGGCCCCGATAATTCACCCCTCCACTTT

V gene: TRBV7-3
D gene: TRBD2
clone size: NA
J gene: TRBJ2-6
CDR3 protein: CASSPGGNSGANVLTF
CDR3 DNA: TGTGCCAGCAGCCCCGGGGGGAACTCTGGGGCCAACGTCCTGACTTTC

V gene: TRBV18
D gene: TRBD1
clone size: NA
J gene: TRBJ1-3
CDR3 protein: CASAARQGASGNTIYF
CDR3 DNA: TGTGCCAGTGCGGCCAGACAGGGCGCGTCTGGAAACACCATATATTTT

V gene: TRBV28
D gene: NA
clone size: few
J gene: TRBJ2-2
CDR3 protein: CASGRSRSNTGELFF
CDR3 DNA: TGTGCCAGCGGTCGTTCCAGGTCGAACACCGGGGAGCTGTTTTTT

V gene: TRBV9
D gene: TRBD1
clone size: NA
J gene: TRBJ2-1
CDR3 protein: CASSGKQGVRKQFF
CDR3 DNA: TGTGCCAGCAGCGGGAAACAGGGGGTCCGCAAGCAGTTCTTC

V gene: TRBV9
D gene: NA
clone size: NA
J gene: TRBJ2-5
CDR3 protein: CASSVIGGNQKETQYF
CDR3 DNA: TGTGCCAGCAGCGTAATTGGGGGGAACCAAAAAGAGACCCAGTACTTC

V gene: TRBV28
D gene: TRBD2
clone size: few
J gene: TRBJ2-4
CDR3 protein: CASSGRGATKNIQYF
CDR3 DNA: TGTGCCAGCAGCGGGAGGGGGGCAACCAAAAACATTCAGTACTTC

V gene: TRBV28
D gene: TRBD1
clone size: NA
J gene: TRBJ1-2
CDR3 protein: CASIADRDYGYTF
CDR3 DNA: TGTGCCAGCATCGCGGACAGGGACTATGGCTACACCTTC

V gene: TRBV5-5
D gene: NA
clone size: NA
J gene: TRBJ1-2
CDR3 protein: CASSFGVWQAWGYTF
CDR3 DNA: TGTGCCAGCAGCTTTGGCGTGTGGCAGGCGTGGGGCTACACCTTC

V gene: TRBV27
D gene: TRBD1
clone size: NA
J gene: TRBJ1-2
CDR3 protein: CASSLTGEYGYTF
CDR3 DNA: TGTGCCAGCAGTTTGACAGGGGAATATGGCTACACCTTC

V gene: TRBV2
D gene: NA
clone size: NA
J gene: TRBJ1-2
CDR3 protein: CASSVTGSYGYTF
CDR3 DNA: TGTGCCAGCAGTGTCACAGGGTCCTATGGCTACACCTTC

V gene: TRBV6-1
D gene: NA
clone size: few
J gene: TRBJ2-7
CDR3 protein: CASIIPQGSEQYF
CDR3 DNA: TGTGCCAGCATCATCCCTCAGGGGTCCGAGCAGTACTTC

V gene: TRBV7-2
D gene: NA
clone size: NA
J gene: TRBJ1-1
CDR3 protein: CASSLLTGIKGAEAFF
CDR3 DNA: TGTGCCAGCAGCTTATTAACAGGGATTAAGGGCGCTGAAGCTTTCTTT

V gene: TRBV2
D gene: TRBD2
clone size: NA
J gene: TRBJ2-5
CDR3 protein: CASITTSGQETQYF
CDR3 DNA: TGTGCCAGCATTACGACTAGCGGCCAAGAGACCCAGTACTTC

V gene: TRBV2
D gene: NA
clone size: NA
J gene: TRBJ2-1
CDR3 protein: CASRSYNEQFF
CDR3 DNA: TGTGCCAGCAGGTCGTACAATGAGCAGTTCTTC

V gene: TRBV5-6
D gene: NA
clone size: NA
J gene: TRBJ2-1
CDR3 protein: CASSLYSNEQFF
CDR3 DNA: TGTGCCAGCAGCTTGTACAGCAATGAGCAGTTCTTC

V gene: TRBV2
D gene: NA
clone size: NA
J gene: TRBJ1-2
CDR3 protein: CASTRDRVANYGYTF
CDR3 DNA: TGTGCCAGCACCCGAGACAGAGTCGCTAACTATGGCTACACCTTC

V gene: TRBV10-1
D gene: TRBD2
clone size: NA
J gene: TRBJ2-1
CDR3 protein: CASSPSGVRLTYNEQFF
CDR3 DNA: TGCGCCAGCTCCCCTAGCGGGGTCCGTCTTACCTACAATGAGCAGTTCTTC